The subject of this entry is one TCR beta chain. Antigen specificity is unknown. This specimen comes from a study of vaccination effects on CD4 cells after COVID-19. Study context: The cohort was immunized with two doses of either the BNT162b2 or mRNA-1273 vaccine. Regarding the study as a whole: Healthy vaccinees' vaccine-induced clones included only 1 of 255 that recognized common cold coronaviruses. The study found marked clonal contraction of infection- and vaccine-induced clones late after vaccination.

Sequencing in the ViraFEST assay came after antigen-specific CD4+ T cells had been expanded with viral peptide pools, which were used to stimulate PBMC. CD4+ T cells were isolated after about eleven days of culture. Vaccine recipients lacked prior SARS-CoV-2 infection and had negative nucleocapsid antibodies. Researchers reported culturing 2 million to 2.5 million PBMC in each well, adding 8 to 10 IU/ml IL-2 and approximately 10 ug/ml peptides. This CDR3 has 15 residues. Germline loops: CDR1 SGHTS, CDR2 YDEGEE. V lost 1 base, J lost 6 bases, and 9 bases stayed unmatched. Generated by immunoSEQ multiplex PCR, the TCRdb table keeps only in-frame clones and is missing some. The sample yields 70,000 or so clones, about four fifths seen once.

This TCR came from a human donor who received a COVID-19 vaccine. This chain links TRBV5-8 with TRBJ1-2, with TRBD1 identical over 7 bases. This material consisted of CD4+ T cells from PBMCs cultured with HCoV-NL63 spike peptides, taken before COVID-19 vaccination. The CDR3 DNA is TGTGCCAGCAGCTTGTGGGGACAGAGGAGAGATGGCTACACCTTC. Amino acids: CASSLWGQRRDGYTF. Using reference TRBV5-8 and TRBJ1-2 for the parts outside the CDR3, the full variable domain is EAGVTQSPTHLIKTRGQQATLRCSPISGHTSVYWYQQALGLGLQFLLWYDEGEERNRGNFPPRFSGRQFPNYSSELNVNALELEDSALYLCASSLWGQRRDGYTFGSGTRLTVV.